These 30 T cell receptor beta chains were all obtained from the same sample, sequenced in a study of shared clonotypes between healthy human individuals. Here immunoSEQ multiplex PCR was the method, and the copy in TCRdb shows in-frame clones only, minus some. This repertoire shows around 2.5 million clones, 93% found once; its top ten account for 0.36%. The specimen sequenced was naive CD4+ T cells from PBMCs. Subset denoted: CD45RA+ positively selected. The receptors here all came from a man between 18 and 29 years old in good health. Some clones in this sample may be carry-over from other donors' samples.

This chain uses TRBV5-1 with TRBJ2-5; D not resolved. V dropped 0 bases and J dropped 6 bases, with 12 bases sitting between them. The CDR3 is 14 residues long. Germline V gene data show CDR1 as SGHRS and CDR2 as YFSETQ. The CDR3: CASSLEAGSQTQYF. The CDR3 DNA is TGCGCCAGCAGCTTGGAGGCAGGTTCACAGACCCAGTACTTC. Using reference TRBV5-1 and TRBJ2-5 for the parts outside the CDR3, the full variable domain is KAGVTQTPRYLIKTRGQQVTLSCSPISGHRSVSWYQQTPGQGLQFLFEYFSETQRNKGNFPGRFSGRQFSNSRSEMNVSTLELGDSALYLCASSLEAGSQTQYFGPGTRLLVL.

As concerns this clone: The sample carries other DNA sequences with the same CDR3. The rearrangement links TRBV28 to TRBJ2-5; D remains ambiguous. This CDR3 contains 14 residues. V was shortened by 2 bases and J by 5 bases, with 12 bases between the two germline ends. CDR1 MDHEN and CDR2 SYDVKM come from the germline V gene. CDR3 protein: CASSLDRGRETQYF. CDR3 DNA: TGTGCCAGCAGTTTAGATCGAGGTCGGGAGACCCAGTACTTC.

J is TRBJ2-1 and V is TRBV25-1; 12 nucleotides match TRBD1. Trimming took 10 bases from V and 11 from J; bases not matched to a gene: 12. Germline V gene lookup returns CDR1 MGHDK and CDR2 SYGVNS. The CDR3 consists of 14 residues. Here the CDR3 reads CATLAGTGGGQQFF. DNA for the CDR3: TGTGCCACCCTAGCAGGGACAGGGGGCGGTCAGCAGTTCTTC.

The rearrangement uses TRBV25-1 and TRBJ2-5, with TRBD2 identical over 9 bases. The end of the DNA aligns better with TRBJ2-7, so the J call may be wrong. The germline CDR1 and CDR2 sequences are MGHDK and SYGVNS. This CDR3 has 16 residues. CDR3 in amino acids: CASSGDRIAGVDEQYF. CDR3 in DNA: TGTGCCAGCAGTGGTGACCGGATAGCGGGAGTGGACGAGCAGTACTTC.

The chain has TRBV28 and TRBJ1-5; D is ambiguous. Trimming left V 4 bases short and J 2 bases short, with 12 bases between. Per the germline V gene, CDR1 is MDHEN and CDR2 is SYDVKM. The length of the CDR3 is 15 residues. CDR3 sequence: CASSSLTPRNQPQHF. The DNA of the CDR3 is TGTGCCAGCAGTTCCCTCACTCCCCGCAATCAGCCCCAGCATTTT.

The CDR3 nucleotides read TGTGCCATTCACCAAGGGACAGCTTACTACGAGCAGTACTTC. This gives the protein CAIHQGTAYYEQYF. The chain is built from TRBV10-3 and TRBJ2-7, with TRBD1 identical over 7 bases. The germline CDR1 and CDR2 sequences are ENHRY and SYGVKD. The CDR3 is 14 residues long. Germline trimming cut 9 bases from V and 3 bases from J; bases unmatched to any gene: 11.

The chain carries TRBV7-3 and TRBJ2-2; D is possibly TRBD1 (5 bases). V was cut by 2 bases and J by 6 bases, with 10 bases left in between. Per the germline V gene, CDR1 is SGHTA and CDR2 is FQGTGA. The CDR3 totals 14 residues. The CDR3 loop reads CASSLGLGAGELFF. In DNA, the CDR3 is TGTGCCAGCAGCTTAGGTCTAGGGGCCGGGGAGCTGTTTTTT.

The chain employs TRBV4-3 and TRBJ2-1, with D unclear. The germline gives CDR1 LGHNA, CDR2 YSLEER. The V end lost 1 base, the J end lost 8 bases, and 15 bases lay between the germline ends. The CDR3 is 15 amino acids. For the CDR3, the DNA is TGCGCCAGCAGCCAAGTAGGTAATCTTGACCATGAGCAGTTCTTC. It yields the protein CASSQVGNLDHEQFF.

This chain uses TRBV5-1 with TRBJ2-7; the match to TRBD2 covers 9 bases. Germline loops: CDR1 SGHRS, CDR2 YFSETQ. The V gene end was trimmed by 0 bases and the J gene end by 4 bases; junction bases not matched to a gene: 5. The CDR3 spans 15 residues. CDR3 nucleotide sequence: TGCGCCAGCAGCTTGGCCCAAGGACTAGCGTACGAGCAGTACTTC. This translates into CASSLAQGLAYEQYF.

This sequence joins TRBV6-1 and TRBJ1-1; a possible D gene is TRBD1 (6 bases). V was shortened by 0 bases and J by 1 base, with 6 bases between the two germline ends. The germline gives CDR1 MNHNS, CDR2 SASEGT. The CDR3 is 14 residues long. The CDR3 is CASSEAGQNTEAFF. The CDR3 nucleotides are TGTGCCAGCAGTGAAGCGGGACAGAACACTGAAGCTTTCTTT.

The gene calls are TRBV5-1 and TRBJ2-5; TRBD1 or TRBD2 may be the D gene (6 bases each). V shed 4 bases and J shed 5 bases, with 15 bases lying between them. The CDR3 length is 14 residues. Germline CDR1 SGHRS, CDR2 YFSETQ. The CDR3 DNA reads as TGCGCCAGCAGCAGGTACAGGGAGGAGGAGACCCAGTACTTC. It translates to CASSRYREEETQYF.

V gene TRBV5-5 combines with J gene TRBJ1-1; D unclear. Trimming stripped 3 bases from V and 7 bases from J, with 10 bases between. Germline loops: CDR1 SGHKS, CDR2 YYEKEE (reference sequence). CDR3 size: 12 residues. The CDR3 coding sequence is TGTGCCAGCAGCTCGGAGGGCTTTGAAGCTTTCTTT. Translating it yields CASSSEGFEAFF.

The chain joins TRBV29-1 to TRBJ2-7; 12 nucleotides line up with TRBD2. V trimming: 7 bases; J trimming: 4 bases; junction bases outside the gene matches: 11. The germline gives CDR1 SQVTM, CDR2 ANQGSEA. The CDR3 totals 15 residues. CDR3 nucleotide sequence: TGCAGCGCCCTGGGACTAGCGGGCGGCAGGTACGAGCAGTACTTC. This gives the protein CSALGLAGGRYEQYF.

This clone was found once. J is TRBJ2-6 and V is TRBV19; TRBD1 agrees at 10 bases. Trimming at V came to 7 bases and at J to 2 bases, leaving 2 bases not matched to a gene. CDR3 length: 15 amino acids. Germline CDR1 and CDR2: LNHDA and SQIVND (reference sequence). The CDR3 region has the DNA TGTGCCAGTAAGACAGGGGGCGCTGGGGCCAACGTCCTGACTTTC. This sequence encodes CASKTGGAGANVLTF.

V gene TRBV7-9 combines with J gene TRBJ1-5, with 8 bases identical to TRBD1. Germline trimming cut 3 bases from V and 5 bases from J; bases unmatched to any gene: 3. The length of the CDR3 is 14 residues. CDR1 and CDR2 (germline): SEHNR, FQNEAQ (reference sequence). The CDR3 spells CASSFSGGDQPQHF. The CDR3 DNA reads TGTGCCAGCAGCTTTTCAGGGGGCGATCAGCCCCAGCATTTT.

This chain links TRBV29-1 with TRBJ2-7, with a possible D match to TRBD2 (5 bases). V was pared by 7 bases and J by 6 bases, with 13 bases between. The CDR3 totals 11 residues. Germline V gene sequence: CDR1 SQVTM, CDR2 ANQGSEA. The CDR3 DNA follows: TGCAGCGGCCGGACTGGGGTCGAGCAGTACTTC. It translates to CSGRTGVEQYF.

Comments on this clone: Additional DNA sequences in this sample encode the identical CDR3. The chain links TRBV5-1 to TRBJ2-3; TRBD2 is a possible D gene (5 bases). This CDR3 is 13 amino acids long. Trimming stripped 4 bases from V and 1 base from J, with 7 bases between. Germline assignment: CDR1 SGHRS and CDR2 YFSETQ. CDR3 nucleotide sequence: TGCGCCAGCAGCCCCGGGGGCACAGATACGCAGTATTTT. Amino acids: CASSPGGTDTQYF.

Remarks on this clone: Other nucleotide sequences from this sample produce the same CDR3. The J gene is TRBJ1-2, the V gene TRBV28, with D possibly TRBD1 on 6 matching bases. Per the germline V gene, CDR1 is MDHEN and CDR2 is SYDVKM. V gave up 6 bases and J gave up 2 bases, with 10 bases separating them. This CDR3 region has 13 residues. DNA of the CDR3: TGTGCCAGCAGCCCTGACAGGAACTATGGCTACACCTTC. It translates to CASSPDRNYGYTF.

The chain recombines TRBV5-8 with TRBJ2-7, with D maybe TRBD1 (6 bases). CDR1 and CDR2 (germline): SGHTS, YDEGEE. The CDR3 is 16 amino acids. V lost 4 bases to trimming and J lost 5 bases, with 22 bases between them. CDR3 in DNA: TGTGCCAGCAGCCCCTCACAGGGAAATATATTCCACGAGCAGTACTTC. Protein product: CASSPSQGNIFHEQYF.

J is TRBJ2-3 and V is TRBV6-4, with 12 bases lining up with TRBD2. The CDR3 has 16 residues. The germline gives CDR1 MRHNA, CDR2 SNTAGT. V lost 0 bases and J lost 5; bases outside the gene matches: 3. The CDR3 region has the DNA TGTGCCAGCAGTGACTCGAGACTAGCGGGAGTAGATACGCAGTATTTT. Protein: CASSDSRLAGVDTQYF.

CDR3 DNA: TGTGCCAGCAGCCTAACCGGGACATTCCACGAGCAGTACTTC. It translates to CASSLTGTFHEQYF. This chain links TRBV7-9 with TRBJ2-7; tentatively, D is TRBD1 (6 bases). V shed 5 bases and J shed 5 bases, with 16 bases lying between them. Germline CDR1 is SEHNR and CDR2 is FQNEAQ (reference sequence). The CDR3 is made up of 14 amino acids.

The chain combines TRBV29-1 with TRBJ1-2; possible D gene TRBD1, 5 bases. Germline CDR1 SQVTM, CDR2 ANQGSEA. The V gene lost 7 bases and the J gene lost 0 bases, with 12 bases spanning the gap. The CDR3 is made up of 13 amino acids. The CDR3 sequence: CSGGDVPNYGYTF. For the CDR3, the DNA is TGCAGCGGGGGGGATGTGCCTAACTATGGCTACACCTTC. Filled out from reference TRBV29-1 and TRBJ1-2, the complete variable domain reads SAVISQKPSRDICQRGTSLTIQCQVDSQVTMMFWYRQQPGQSLTLIATANQGSEATYESGFVIDKFPISRPNLTFSTLTVSNMSPEDSSIYLCSGGDVPNYGYTFGSGTRLTVV.

The chain joins TRBV2 to TRBJ1-2; 8 bases map to TRBD1. Germline trimming cut 7 bases from V and 3 bases from J; bases unmatched to any gene: 10. The CDR3 sequence is 15 residues long. Germline V gives CDR1 SNHLY, CDR2 FYNNEI. The CDR3 reads CASTLFQGADYGYTF. The CDR3 DNA reads as TGTGCCAGCACTTTGTTTCAGGGGGCGGACTATGGCTACACCTTC.

The chain has TRBV4-2 and TRBJ2-3, with a tentative D call TRBD2 (5 bases). Deletions cut 0 bases from V and 4 bases from J, with 14 bases between. The CDR3 is made up of 16 amino acids. Germline V lookup: CDR1 LGHNA, CDR2 YNFKEQ. The CDR3 region is CASSQDPARGADTQYF. The DNA of the CDR3 is TGTGCCAGCAGCCAAGACCCGGCCCGGGGAGCAGATACGCAGTATTTT.

The J gene is TRBJ1-1, the V gene TRBV19; D uncertain. Deletions cut 1 base from V and 4 bases from J, with 10 bases between. Germline CDR1 LNHDA, CDR2 SQIVND (reference sequence). The CDR3 covers 14 residues. For the CDR3, the DNA is TGTGCCAGTAGTATAGCCGGGTTAGGCACTGAAGCTTTCTTT. It codes for CASSIAGLGTEAFF. The entire variable domain, with the rest obtained from reference TRBV19 and TRBJ1-1, is as follows: DGGITQSPKYLFRKEGQNVTLSCEQNLNHDAMYWYRQDPGQGLRLIYYSQIVNDFQKGDIAEGYSVSREKKESFPLTVTSAQKNPTAFYLCASSIAGLGTEAFFGQGTRLTVV.

The CDR3 DNA reads as TGTGCCAGCAGACCCTCTGGTGGACTAGCGCGCTCCTACAATGAGCAGTTCTTC. Translating it yields CASRPSGGLARSYNEQFF. This chain connects TRBV28 to TRBJ2-1; 9 bases are shared with TRBD2. Looked up from germline, CDR1 is MDHEN and CDR2 is SYDVKM. The CDR3 is made up of 18 amino acids. The J segment lost 0 bases and the V segment lost 6 bases, leaving 12 bases of the junction unmatched. The full variable domain, rest sourced from reference TRBV28 and TRBJ2-1, is DVKVTQSSRYLVKRTGEKVFLECVQDMDHENMFWYRQDPGLGLRLIYFSYDVKMKEKGDIPEGYSVSREKKERFSLILESASTNQTSMYLCASRPSGGLARSYNEQFFGPGTRLTVL.

This chain uses TRBV11-2 with TRBJ2-7, with D maybe TRBD1 (6 bases). Trimming removed 2 bases at V and 4 bases at J, with 15 bases between. CDR3 length: 15 residues. The germline gives CDR1 SGHAT, CDR2 FQNNGV. The CDR3 loop reads CASSLSWTALYEQYF. DNA for the CDR3: TGTGCCAGCAGCTTAAGTTGGACAGCACTATACGAGCAGTACTTC.

The rearrangement uses TRBV9 and TRBJ2-3; D unclear. The germline gives CDR1 SGDLS, CDR2 YYNGEE. The V end was cut by 0 bases, the J end by 5 bases, with 7 bases between. The CDR3 has 13 residues. CDR3 residues: CASSVGPQDTQYF. The CDR3 DNA reads TGTGCCAGCAGCGTAGGGCCCCAAGATACGCAGTATTTT.

The genes are TRBV11-2 and TRBJ2-5; maybe TRBD1 (7 bases). With the DNA end fitting TRBJ2-7 better, the J assignment may be wrong. CDR1 and CDR2 from the germline V gene are SGHAT and FQNNGV. The CDR3 runs 18 residues. The CDR3, as DNA: TGTGCCAGCAGCTTATTTCGAGGGGGCAGGGGGGTCACCTACGAGCAGTACTTC. It codes for CASSLFRGGRGVTYEQYF.

This clone was detected only once. The V and J genes are TRBV28 and TRBJ2-5, with D possibly TRBD1 on 6 matching bases. The CDR3 runs 15 residues. Germline-derived CDR1 and CDR2 are MDHEN and SYDVKM. Trimming took off 6 bases at V and 5 bases at J, with 19 bases between the two ends. The CDR3 region is CASSQGPGITETQYF. CDR3 DNA sequence: TGTGCCAGCAGCCAGGGGCCGGGGATTACGGAGACCCAGTACTTC.